The sequence of this T cell receptor beta chain was determined in a study of T-cell memory formation after mild COVID-19. This clonotype has only a few counts. The antigen remains undetermined. TCRdb used MiXCR to reprocess the 5' RACE reads, holding one entry per CDR3 protein. The profile shows around 530,000 distinct CDR3 sequences, about a fifth of them singletons. Study outcomes and limitations: Cross-reactive memory appears to have joined, as suggested by some responding clones showing up in pre-infection memory.

The CDR3 is 14 amino acids. CDR1 SGHRS and CDR2 YFSETQ come from the germline V gene. Trimming took off 4 bases at V and 4 bases at J, with 13 bases between the two ends. Sequencing was carried out using PBMCs or a T cell subset sorted from them (not recorded which). The chain is built from TRBV5-1 and TRBJ2-3; D remains ambiguous. This TCR came from an adult woman who had mild COVID-19 (a few samples of this study predate the infection). Cell type and time point are not known. The CDR3 reads CASSPPPPADTQYF. The CDR3 nucleotides are TGCGCCAGCAGCCCCCCTCCTCCCGCAGATACGCAGTATTTT.